This T cell receptor beta chain emerged from a study of somatic mutations in cytotoxic T cells in rheumatoid arthritis. Looking at the study overall: Blood (less than 32 ml EDTA) from each patient was taken right after diagnosis, before any treatment.

Germline V gene data show CDR1 as MNHEY and CDR2 as SVGAGI. The CDR3 extends over 14 amino acids. The J segment lost 5 bases and the V segment lost 6 bases, leaving 5 bases of the junction unmatched. Data came from immunoSEQ multiplex PCR; TCRdb stores just in-frame clones and leaves some out. This sample yields around 20,000 clones, of which roughly four fifths are seen a single time; around 15% belongs to the top ten. Sequencing used CD8+ T cells sorted from blood. The receptor's source is an adult with rheumatoid arthritis. The chain uses TRBV6-5 and TRBJ2-1; 9 bases map to TRBD1. The CDR3 DNA sequence: TGTGCCAGCAGACTGGGACAGGGAAACAATGAGCAGTTCTTC. Its protein is CASRLGQGNNEQFF.